This T cell receptor beta chain was sequenced during a study of shared clonotypes between healthy human individuals. The wider study: Contributing individuals were a couple of females and three males aged 18 to 49. Each donor's CD4 naive and CD4 memory cells filled three plates apiece, CD8 naive two, and CD8 memory one. Study observations and caveats: Estimated clonotype richness was generally higher in naive than memory subsets.

Naive-designated CD8 cells lacked CD45RO, were positively enriched for CCR7, and omitted terminally differentiated effector memory CD45RA+ cells. The assay was immunoSEQ multiplex PCR, and TCRdb's table has in-frame clones only and misses some. The table records 1.5 million to 2.5 million clones, approximately 94% of them present only once. Germline trimming cut 7 bases from V and 7 bases from J; bases unmatched to any gene: 16. The V gene's germline CDR1 is SNHLY and CDR2 FYNNEI. This CDR3 comprises 16 residues. Comments on this clone: No antigen is known for it.

Sequenced input: naive CD8+ T cells sorted from blood. This TCR was sampled from a man younger than 30 in good health. V gene TRBV2 combines with J gene TRBJ2-7, with 10 bases fitting TRBD2. CDR3 amino acids: CASMVASGRSSREQYF. Written as DNA, the CDR3 is TGTGCCAGCATGGTGGCTAGCGGGAGATCCTCTCGGGAGCAGTACTTC.